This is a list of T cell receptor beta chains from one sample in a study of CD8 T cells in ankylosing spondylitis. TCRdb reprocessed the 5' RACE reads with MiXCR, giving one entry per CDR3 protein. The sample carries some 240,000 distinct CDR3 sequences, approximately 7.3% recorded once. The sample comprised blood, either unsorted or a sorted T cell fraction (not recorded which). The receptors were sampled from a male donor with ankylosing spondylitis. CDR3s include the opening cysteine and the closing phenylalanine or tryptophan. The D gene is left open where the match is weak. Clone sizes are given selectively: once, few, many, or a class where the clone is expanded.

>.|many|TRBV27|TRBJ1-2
CASRRDIDYGYTF
TGTGCCAGCAGGAGGGATATAGACTATGGCTACACCTTC
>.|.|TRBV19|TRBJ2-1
CASSWAGAAYNEQFF
TGTGCCAGTAGTTGGGCAGGGGCGGCCTACAATGAGCAGTTCTTC
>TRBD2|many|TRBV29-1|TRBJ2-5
CSVGTSGGFQETQYF
TGCAGCGTCGGTACTAGCGGGGGTTTCCAAGAGACCCAGTACTTC
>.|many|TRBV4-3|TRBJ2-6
CASSQDGIEGSLSGANVLTF
TGCGCCAGCAGCCAAGATGGCATCGAGGGCTCACTCTCTGGGGCCAACGTCCTGACTTTC
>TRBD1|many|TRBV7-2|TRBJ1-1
CASSPDREGIDTEAFF
TGTGCCAGCAGCCCCGACAGGGAGGGTATTGACACTGAAGCTTTCTTT
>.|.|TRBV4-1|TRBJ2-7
CASSQDLAGGYEQYF
TGCGCCAGCAGCCAAGATCTAGCAGGAGGATACGAGCAGTACTTC
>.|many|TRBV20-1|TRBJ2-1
CSASVGRKYNEQFF
TGCAGTGCTAGCGTGGGACGGAAATACAATGAGCAGTTCTTC
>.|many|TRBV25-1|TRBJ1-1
CASIDGTEAFF
TGTGCCAGCATCGACGGCACTGAAGCTTTCTTT
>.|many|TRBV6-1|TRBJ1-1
CASSKLDWDTEAFF
TGTGCCAGCAGTAAACTAGATTGGGACACTGAAGCTTTCTTT
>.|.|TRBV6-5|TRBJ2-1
CASSYYTGDSYNEQFF
TGTGCCAGCAGTTATTATACCGGGGACTCCTACAATGAGCAGTTCTTC
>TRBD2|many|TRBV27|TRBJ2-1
CATRLAHEQFF
TGTGCCACCAGACTAGCTCATGAGCAGTTCTTC
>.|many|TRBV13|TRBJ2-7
CASSLGSQGSSYEQYF
TGTGCCAGCAGCTTAGGCAGTCAGGGGAGCTCCTACGAGCAGTACTTC
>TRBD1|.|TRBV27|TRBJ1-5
CASSVTGGHQPQHF
TGTGCCAGCAGTGTGACAGGGGGACATCAGCCCCAGCATTTT
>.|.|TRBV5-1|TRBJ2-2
CASKLRTEGTGELFF
TGCGCCAGCAAACTTAGGACAGAGGGCACCGGGGAGCTGTTTTTT
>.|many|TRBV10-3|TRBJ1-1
CAISDPAGGEPEAFF
TGTGCCATCAGTGATCCCGCCGGGGGCGAACCTGAAGCTTTCTTT
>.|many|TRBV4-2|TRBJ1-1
CASSQASRGWGNTEAFF
TGTGCCAGCAGCCAAGCAAGTAGGGGGTGGGGGAACACTGAAGCTTTCTTT
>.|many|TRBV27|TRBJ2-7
CASSRDPMGHEQYF
TGTGCCAGCAGCCGGGACCCCATGGGTCACGAGCAGTACTTC
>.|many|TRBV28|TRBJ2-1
CASGDGLYNEQFF
TGTGCCAGCGGCGACGGCCTCTACAATGAGCAGTTCTTC
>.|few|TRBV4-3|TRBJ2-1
CASSQFGADEQFF
TGCGCCAGCAGCCAATTTGGGGCGGATGAGCAGTTCTTC
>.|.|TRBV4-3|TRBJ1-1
CASSQEATQTNTEAFF
TGCGCCAGCAGCCAAGAGGCAACCCAGACGAACACTGAAGCTTTCTTT